The 10 T cell receptor beta chains listed next were all sequenced from one sample in a study of T cells after yellow fever vaccination. TCRdb independently ran MiXCR on the 5' RACE reads; one entry per CDR3 protein. This table holds around 610,000 distinct CDR3 sequences, 13% found once. Sequenced material: PBMCs, taken on the day of the yellow fever booster vaccination. The receptor set was obtained from a young man who received the YFV17D yellow fever vaccine.

This clonotype was found many times. The J gene is TRBJ2-5, the V gene TRBV7-2; weak D call: TRBD2 (5 bases). The V end lost 1 base, the J end lost 2 bases, and 8 bases lay between the germline ends. Germline loops: CDR1 SGHTA, CDR2 FQGNSA. The length of the CDR3 is 14 residues. The DNA for the CDR3 is TGTGCCAGCAGCTTAGAACGGGGACAAGAGACCCAGTACTTC. It yields the protein CASSLERGQETQYF.

This clonotype was found a few times. This sequence joins TRBV4-1 and TRBJ2-7; tentative D call: TRBD1 (6 bases). The CDR3 is 16 amino acids. CDR1 and CDR2 from the germline V gene are MGHRA and YSYEKL. The V end lost 0 bases, the J end lost 9 bases, and 21 bases lay between the germline ends. This CDR3 reads CASSQETGTLPFGQYF. For the CDR3, the DNA is TGCGCCAGCAGCCAAGAGACAGGCACCCTCCCTTTTGGGCAGTACTTC.

The chain recombines TRBV5-4 with TRBJ1-2, with 7 bases that match TRBD1. Germline CDR1 and CDR2: SGHNT and YYREEE (reference sequence). This CDR3 has 15 residues. Trimming took 4 bases from V and 8 from J; bases not matched to a gene: 14. CDR3 amino acids: CASSPGQAAEGGYTF. The CDR3 region has the DNA TGTGCCAGCAGCCCCGGACAGGCGGCTGAAGGGGGCTACACCTTC.

J is TRBJ2-5 and V is TRBV24-1; 7 bases map to TRBD1. Germline CDR1 reads KGHDR; CDR2 reads SFDVKD. The trim removed 1 base at V and 4 bases at J, leaving 5 bases unmatched. There are 15 residues in the CDR3. CDR3 sequence: CATSDFTTGPETQYF. Written as DNA, the CDR3 is TGTGCCACCAGTGATTTTACGACAGGGCCAGAGACCCAGTACTTC.

CDR3 coding DNA: TGTGCCAGCAGCCTACTCGGGGGCCCCGCAGATACGCAGTATTTT. Its protein product is CASSLLGGPADTQYF. The genes are TRBV3-1 and TRBJ2-3; D possibly matches TRBD1 or TRBD2 (6 bases each). The CDR3 is made up of 15 amino acids. Trimming removed 4 bases from V and 4 bases from J, with 15 bases in between. Germline lookup yields CDR1 LGHDT and CDR2 YNNKEL (reference sequence).

The sample holds a few counts of this clonotype. The genes are TRBV27 and TRBJ2-7; D tentatively reads TRBD1 or TRBD2 (5 bases each). The CDR3 is made up of 13 amino acids. Germline CDR1 and CDR2: MNHEY and SMNVEV (reference sequence). The germline V and J ends were trimmed by 3 bases and 5 bases, with 11 bases remaining between them. The CDR3 region is CASSLRGWDEQYF. The CDR3 DNA follows: TGTGCCAGCAGTTTGAGGGGTTGGGACGAGCAGTACTTC.

Only a few counts were recorded for this clonotype. The chain is built from TRBV5-5 and TRBJ2-7; D remains unclear. Looked up from germline, CDR1 is SGHKS and CDR2 is YYEKEE (reference sequence). V was trimmed by 2 bases and J by 0 bases, leaving 12 bases between them. The CDR3 length is 15 residues. The CDR3, as DNA: TGTGCCAGCAGCTTAGGCCCGGACCCCTCCTACGAGCAGTACTTC. This sequence encodes CASSLGPDPSYEQYF.

This clonotype was seen a few times. The rearrangement links TRBV5-1 to TRBJ2-1; 12 bases align to TRBD1. V shed 4 bases and J 7 bases; nucleotides not matched to a gene: 9. The CDR3 spans 16 residues. CDR1 SGHRS and CDR2 YFSETQ come from the germline V gene. CDR3 loop: CASSLSGDRGQNEQFF. The CDR3 bases are TGCGCCAGCAGCCTTTCTGGGGACAGGGGGCAAAATGAGCAGTTCTTC.

The table lists this clonotype with a few counts. The chain is built from TRBV28 and TRBJ1-6; weak D call: TRBD1 (5 bases). CDR3 length: 15 amino acids. Germline V gene lookup returns CDR1 MDHEN and CDR2 SYDVKM. The V gene lost 7 bases and the J gene lost 7 bases, with 17 bases spanning the gap. The CDR3, as DNA: TGTGCCAGCAATTGGGGGAAAAGAGGGAATTCACCCCTCCACTTT. It codes for CASNWGKRGNSPLHF. Full variable domain (outside the CDR3, taken from reference TRBV28 and TRBJ1-6): DVKVTQSSRYLVKRTGEKVFLECVQDMDHENMFWYRQDPGLGLRLIYFSYDVKMKEKGDIPEGYSVSREKKERFSLILESASTNQTSMYLCASNWGKRGNSPLHFGNGTRLTVT.

This clonotype turned up a few times. The CDR3 DNA reads TGCAGTGCCCAGGAAGTTTACGAGCAGTACTTC. This gives the protein CSAQEVYEQYF. The gene calls are TRBV20-1 and TRBJ2-7, with D unclear. Trimming took off 6 bases at V and 4 bases at J, with 10 bases between the two ends. CDR1 and CDR2 from the germline V gene are DFQATT and SNEGSKA (reference sequence). The CDR3 runs to 11 residues.